This T cell receptor beta chain emerged from a study of patients and donors after allogeneic stem cell transplantation. TCRdb reprocessed the RT-PCR reads with MiXCR, giving one entry per CDR3 protein. The sample contains 200,000 to 250,000 distinct CDR3 sequences, roughly 15% of which appear only once. Trimming cost V 8 bases and J 7 bases; bases outside gene matches: 8. CDR3 size: 14 residues. This clonotype was picked up a small number of times. Sequenced input: blood, either unsorted or a sorted T cell fraction (not recorded which). The sequence came from a human donor who was either an allogeneic HSCT recipient or a stem cell or donor lymphocyte infusion donor (not recorded which). It is not recorded whose cells these are; they may come from a transplant donor. The chain employs TRBV12-3 or TRBV12-4 and TRBJ1-6; 7 bases are a match to TRBD1. CDR3: CASSLQGTNSPLHF. The CDR3 DNA follows: TGTGCCAGCTCCTTACAGGGGACGAATTCACCCCTCCACTTT.